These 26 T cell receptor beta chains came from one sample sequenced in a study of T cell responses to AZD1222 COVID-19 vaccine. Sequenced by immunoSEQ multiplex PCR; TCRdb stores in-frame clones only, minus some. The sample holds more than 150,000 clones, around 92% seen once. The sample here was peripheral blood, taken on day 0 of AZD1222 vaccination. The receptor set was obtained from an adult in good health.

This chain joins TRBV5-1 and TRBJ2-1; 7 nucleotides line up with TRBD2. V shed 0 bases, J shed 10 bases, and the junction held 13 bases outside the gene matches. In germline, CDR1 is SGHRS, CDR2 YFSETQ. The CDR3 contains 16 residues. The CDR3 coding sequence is TGCGCCAGCAGCTTGGGAGGTAGCGGGCGAAGCGGCGAGCAGTTCTTC. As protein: CASSLGGSGRSGEQFF.

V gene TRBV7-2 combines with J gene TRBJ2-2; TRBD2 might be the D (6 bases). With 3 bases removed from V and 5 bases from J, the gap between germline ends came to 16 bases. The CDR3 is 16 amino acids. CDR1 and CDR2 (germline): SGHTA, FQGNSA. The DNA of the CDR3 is TGTGCCAGCAGCTTTGCAGGGTGGACTATGACCGGGGAGCTGTTTTTT. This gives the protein CASSFAGWTMTGELFF. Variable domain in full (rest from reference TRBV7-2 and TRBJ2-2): GAGVSQSPSNKVTEKGKDVELRCDPISGHTALYWYRQSLGQGLEFLIYFQGNSAPDKSGLPSDRFSAERTGGSVSTLTIQRTQQEDSAVYLCASSFAGWTMTGELFFGEGSRLTVL.

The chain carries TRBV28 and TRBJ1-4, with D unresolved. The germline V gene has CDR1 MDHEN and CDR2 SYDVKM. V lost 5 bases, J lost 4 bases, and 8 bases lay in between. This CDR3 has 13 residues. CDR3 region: CASSTPFNEKLFF. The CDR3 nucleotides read TGTGCCAGCAGTACGCCTTTTAATGAAAAACTGTTTTTT.

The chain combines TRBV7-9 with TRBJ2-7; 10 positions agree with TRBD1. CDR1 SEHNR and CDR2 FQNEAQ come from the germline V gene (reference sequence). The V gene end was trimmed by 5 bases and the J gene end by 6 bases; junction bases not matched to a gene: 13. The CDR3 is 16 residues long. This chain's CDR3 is CASSPAGTGEPSEQYF. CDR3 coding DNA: TGTGCCAGCAGCCCTGCCGGGACAGGGGAACCTAGCGAGCAGTACTTC.

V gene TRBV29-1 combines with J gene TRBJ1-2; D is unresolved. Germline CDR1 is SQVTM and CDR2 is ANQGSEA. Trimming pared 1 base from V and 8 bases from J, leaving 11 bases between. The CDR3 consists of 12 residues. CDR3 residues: CSVEGAAPGYTF. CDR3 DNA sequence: TGCAGCGTTGAAGGGGCGGCCCCCGGCTACACCTTC.

The CDR3 DNA reads as TGCGCCAGCAGCCCGAATCGGGGGGGCAGCTACAATGAGCAGTTCTTC. Translation gives CASSPNRGGSYNEQFF. The chain joins TRBV5-1 to TRBJ2-1; TRBD2 matches 8 bases. The V gene end was trimmed by 4 bases and the J gene end by 3 bases; junction bases not matched to a gene: 9. CDR3 length: 16 residues. CDR1 is SGHRS and CDR2 is YFSETQ in the germline V gene.

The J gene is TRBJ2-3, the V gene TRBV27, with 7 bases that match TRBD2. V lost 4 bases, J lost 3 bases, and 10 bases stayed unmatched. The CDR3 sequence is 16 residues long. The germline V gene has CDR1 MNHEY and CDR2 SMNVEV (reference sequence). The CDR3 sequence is CASSSPLAGATDTQYF. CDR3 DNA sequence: TGTGCCAGCAGTTCCCCCCTGGCGGGAGCAACAGATACGCAGTATTTT.

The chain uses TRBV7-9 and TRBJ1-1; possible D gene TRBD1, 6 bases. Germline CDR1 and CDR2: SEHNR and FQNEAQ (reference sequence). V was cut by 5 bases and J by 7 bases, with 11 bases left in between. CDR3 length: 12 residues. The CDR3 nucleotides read TGTGCCAGCAGCCGACTACAGGGTGAAGCTTTCTTT. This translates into CASSRLQGEAFF.

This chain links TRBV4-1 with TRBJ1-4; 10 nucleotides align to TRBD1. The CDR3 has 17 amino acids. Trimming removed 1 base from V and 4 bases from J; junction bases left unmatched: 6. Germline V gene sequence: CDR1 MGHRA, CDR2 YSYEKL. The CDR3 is CASSQGRGTGDNEKLFF. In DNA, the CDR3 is TGCGCCAGCAGCCAAGGCCGGGGGACAGGGGATAATGAAAAACTGTTTTTT.

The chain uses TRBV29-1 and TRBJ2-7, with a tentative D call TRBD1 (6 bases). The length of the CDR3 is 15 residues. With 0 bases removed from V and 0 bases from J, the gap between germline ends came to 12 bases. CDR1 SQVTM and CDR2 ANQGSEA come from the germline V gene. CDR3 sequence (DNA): TGCAGCGTTGAAGAGTGGGGACAAAGCTCCTACGAGCAGTACTTC. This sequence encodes CSVEEWGQSSYEQYF.

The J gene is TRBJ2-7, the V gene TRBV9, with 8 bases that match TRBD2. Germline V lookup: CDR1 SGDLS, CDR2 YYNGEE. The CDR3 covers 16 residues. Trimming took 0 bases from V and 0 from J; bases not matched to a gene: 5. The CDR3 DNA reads TGTGCCAGCAGCGTAGGAGCGGGAGCGGGCTCCTACGAGCAGTACTTC. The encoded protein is CASSVGAGAGSYEQYF.

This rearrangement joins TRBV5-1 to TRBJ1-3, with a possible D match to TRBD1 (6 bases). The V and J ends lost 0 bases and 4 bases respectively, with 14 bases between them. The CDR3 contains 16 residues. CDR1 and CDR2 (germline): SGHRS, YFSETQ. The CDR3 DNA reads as TGCGCCAGCAGCTTGGGCGGCAGGGGATACGGAAACACCATATATTTT. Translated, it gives CASSLGGRGYGNTIYF. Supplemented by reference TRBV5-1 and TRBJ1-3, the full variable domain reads KAGVTQTPRYLIKTRGQQVTLSCSPISGHRSVSWYQQTPGQGLQFLFEYFSETQRNKGNFPGRFSGRQFSNSRSEMNVSTLELGDSALYLCASSLGGRGYGNTIYFGEGSWLTVV.

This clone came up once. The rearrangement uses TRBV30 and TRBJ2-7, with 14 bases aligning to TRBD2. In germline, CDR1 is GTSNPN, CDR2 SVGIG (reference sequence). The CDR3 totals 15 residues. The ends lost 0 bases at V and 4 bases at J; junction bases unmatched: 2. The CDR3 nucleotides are TGTGCCTGGAGTGTGGGACTAGCGGGGGCTTACGAGCAGTACGTC. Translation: CAWSVGLAGAYEQYV.

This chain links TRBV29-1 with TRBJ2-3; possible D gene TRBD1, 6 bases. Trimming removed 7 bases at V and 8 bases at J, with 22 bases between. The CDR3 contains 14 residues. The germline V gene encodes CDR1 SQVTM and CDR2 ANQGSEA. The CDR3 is CSDVEEQGAGTQYF. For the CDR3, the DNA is TGCAGCGACGTTGAGGAACAGGGTGCGGGTACGCAGTATTTT.

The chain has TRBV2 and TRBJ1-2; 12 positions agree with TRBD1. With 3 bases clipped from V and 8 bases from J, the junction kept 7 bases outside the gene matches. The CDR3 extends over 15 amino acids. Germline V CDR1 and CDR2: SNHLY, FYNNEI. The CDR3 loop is CASSDRDRGPEGYTF. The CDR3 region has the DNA TGTGCCAGCAGTGATAGGGACAGGGGGCCGGAGGGCTACACCTTC. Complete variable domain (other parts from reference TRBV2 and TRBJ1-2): EPEVTQTPSHQVTQMGQEVILRCVPISNHLYFYWYRQILGQKVEFLVSFYNNEISEKSEIFDDQFSVERPDGSNFTLKIRSTKLEDSAMYFCASSDRDRGPEGYTFGSGTRLTVV.

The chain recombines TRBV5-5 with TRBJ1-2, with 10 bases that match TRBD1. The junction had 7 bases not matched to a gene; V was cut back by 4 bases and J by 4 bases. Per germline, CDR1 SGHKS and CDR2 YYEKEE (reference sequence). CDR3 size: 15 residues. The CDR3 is CASSEEGQGIYGYTF. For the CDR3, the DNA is TGTGCCAGCAGCGAGGAGGGACAGGGGATCTATGGCTACACCTTC.

The CDR3 is CASSVEGMNTEAFF. In nucleotides, the CDR3 is TGTGCCAGCAGTGTCGAGGGGATGAACACTGAAGCTTTCTTT. The genes are TRBV2 and TRBJ1-1; a weak D match, TRBD1 (5 bases). Per the germline V gene, CDR1 is SNHLY and CDR2 is FYNNEI. The CDR3 is 14 amino acids. Trimming left V 4 bases short and J 0 bases short, with 9 bases between.

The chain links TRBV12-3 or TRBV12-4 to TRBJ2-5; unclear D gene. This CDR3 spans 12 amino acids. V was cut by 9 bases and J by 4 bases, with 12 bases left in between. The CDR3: CASAELRETQYF. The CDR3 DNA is TGTGCCAGTGCGGAATTACGAGAGACCCAGTACTTC.

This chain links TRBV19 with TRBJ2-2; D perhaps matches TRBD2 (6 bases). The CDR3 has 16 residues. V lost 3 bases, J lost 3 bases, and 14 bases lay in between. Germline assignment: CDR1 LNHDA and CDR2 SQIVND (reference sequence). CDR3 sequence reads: CASSIWYGDYTGELFF. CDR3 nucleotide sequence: TGTGCCAGTAGTATTTGGTACGGGGACTACACCGGGGAGCTGTTTTTT. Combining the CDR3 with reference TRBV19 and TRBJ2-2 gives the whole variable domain DGGITQSPKYLFRKEGQNVTLSCEQNLNHDAMYWYRQDPGQGLRLIYYSQIVNDFQKGDIAEGYSVSREKKESFPLTVTSAQKNPTAFYLCASSIWYGDYTGELFFGEGSRLTVL.

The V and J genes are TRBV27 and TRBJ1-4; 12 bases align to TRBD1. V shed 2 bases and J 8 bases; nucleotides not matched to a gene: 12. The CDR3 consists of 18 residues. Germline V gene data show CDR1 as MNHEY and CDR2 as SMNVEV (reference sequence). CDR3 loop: CASSLEGTGGYVGEKLFF. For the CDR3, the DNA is TGTGCCAGCAGTTTAGAAGGGACAGGGGGCTACGTGGGGGAAAAACTGTTTTTT.

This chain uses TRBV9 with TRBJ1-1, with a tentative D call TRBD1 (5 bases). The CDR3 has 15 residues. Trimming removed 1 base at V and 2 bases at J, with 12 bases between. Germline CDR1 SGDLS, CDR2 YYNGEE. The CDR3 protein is CASSVNLGGNTEAFF. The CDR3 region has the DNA TGTGCCAGCAGCGTAAATCTCGGGGGAAACACTGAAGCTTTCTTT. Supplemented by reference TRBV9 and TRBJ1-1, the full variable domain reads DSGVTQTPKHLITATGQRVTLRCSPRSGDLSVYWYQQSLDQGLQFLIQYYNGEERAKGNILERFSAQQFPDLHSELNLSSLELGDSALYFCASSVNLGGNTEAFFGQGTRLTVV.

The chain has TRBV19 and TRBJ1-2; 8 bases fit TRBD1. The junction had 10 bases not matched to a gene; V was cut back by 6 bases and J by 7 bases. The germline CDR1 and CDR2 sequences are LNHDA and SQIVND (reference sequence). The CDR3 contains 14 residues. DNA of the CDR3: TGTGCCAGTAGCACCAGGGGGCAAGGCGCTGGCTACACCTTC. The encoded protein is CASSTRGQGAGYTF.

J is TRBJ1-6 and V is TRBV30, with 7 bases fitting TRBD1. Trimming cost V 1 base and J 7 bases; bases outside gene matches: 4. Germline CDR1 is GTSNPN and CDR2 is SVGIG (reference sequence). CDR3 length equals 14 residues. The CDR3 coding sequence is TGTGCCTGGAGTGAAGGGACAGCCAATTCACCCCTCCACTTT. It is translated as CAWSEGTANSPLHF.

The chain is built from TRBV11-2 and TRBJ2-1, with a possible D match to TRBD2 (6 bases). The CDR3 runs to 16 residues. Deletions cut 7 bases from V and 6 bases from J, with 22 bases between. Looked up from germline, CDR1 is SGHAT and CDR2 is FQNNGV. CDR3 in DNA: TGTGCCAGCATCCCATTCGTCGGGGAGGTCGTCAATGAGCAGTTCTTC. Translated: CASIPFVGEVVNEQFF.

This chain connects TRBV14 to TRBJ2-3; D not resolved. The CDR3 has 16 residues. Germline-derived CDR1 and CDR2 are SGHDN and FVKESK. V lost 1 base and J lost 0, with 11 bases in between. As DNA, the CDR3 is TGTGCCAGCAGCCAAGGCGTACACTCTAGCACAGATACGCAGTATTTT. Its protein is CASSQGVHSSTDTQYF.

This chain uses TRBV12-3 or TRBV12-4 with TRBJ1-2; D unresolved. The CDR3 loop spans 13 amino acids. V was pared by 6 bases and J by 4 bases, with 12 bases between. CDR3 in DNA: TGTGCCAGCAGCACTGGATCGCCCTATGGCTACACCTTC. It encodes CASSTGSPYGYTF.